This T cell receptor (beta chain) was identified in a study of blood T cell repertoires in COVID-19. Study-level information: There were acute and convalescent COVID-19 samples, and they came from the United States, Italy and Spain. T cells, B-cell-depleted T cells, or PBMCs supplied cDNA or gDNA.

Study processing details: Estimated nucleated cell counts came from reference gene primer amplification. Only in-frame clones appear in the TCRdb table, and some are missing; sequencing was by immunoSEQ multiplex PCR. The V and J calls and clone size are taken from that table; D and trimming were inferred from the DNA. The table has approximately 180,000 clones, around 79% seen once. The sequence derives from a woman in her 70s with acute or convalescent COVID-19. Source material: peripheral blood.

DNA for the CDR3: TGCGCCAGTAAGAGCCTAGGGACAGGGGGCGCGAATTCACCCCTCCACTTT. It is translated as CASKSLGTGGANSPLHF. The chain combines TRBV10-2 with TRBJ1-6, with 12 bases matching TRBD1. This CDR3 is 17 amino acids long. The V segment lost 9 bases and the J segment 7 bases; nucleotides outside the gene matches: 13. Germline V gene sequence: CDR1 WSHSY, CDR2 SAAADI.